The rows below give T cell receptor beta chains drawn from one sample of a study of OX40 agonist ivuxolimab in advanced cancers. Profiled with immunoSEQ multiplex PCR; TCRdb holds only in-frame clones, not every one. Found here are 53,000 or so clones, around 73% of them singletons; the top ten hold approximately 2%. Sequenced here: CD4+ or CD8+ T cells sorted from blood, sampled in a trial of the OX40 agonist ivuxolimab. All receptors come from an adult with an advanced solid tumor such as melanoma, head and neck, liver or kidney cancer. Both conserved end residues are part of each CDR3. The D gene is left open where the match is weak. For some rows the clone size is stated as once, few or many, or as a class when expanded; others skip it.

V	length	J	size	D	CDR3	DNA
TRBV29-1	13	TRBJ2-2	few	.	CSVGGTLTGELFF	TGCAGCGTGGGCGGGACCCTTACCGGGGAGCTGTTTTTT
TRBV7-8	13	TRBJ2-1	.	.	CASSLVGGNEQFF	TGTGCCAGCAGCTTAGTTGGGGGGAATGAGCAGTTCTTC
TRBV2	13	TRBJ2-7	once	TRBD1	CASWTGGGNEQYF	TGTGCCAGCTGGACAGGGGGCGGGAACGAGCAGTACTTC
TRBV29-1	12	TRBJ1-1	.	.	CSVKAMNTEAFF	TGCAGCGTTAAGGCAATGAACACTGAAGCTTTCTTT
TRBV28	14	TRBJ2-7	.	.	CASSLWVTSYEQYF	TGTGCCAGCAGTTTATGGGTGACGTCCTACGAGCAGTACTTC
TRBV28	14	TRBJ2-7	.	.	CASRNGVSSYEQYF	TGTGCCAGCAGGAACGGAGTCTCCTCTTACGAGCAGTACTTC
TRBV7-8	17	TRBJ2-1	.	.	CASSPQESAFTYNEQFF	TGTGCCAGCAGCCCCCAAGAGAGCGCTTTCACCTACAATGAGCAGTTCTTC
TRBV6-5	14	TRBJ2-1	.	.	CASSKSWAYNEQFF	TGTGCCAGCAGTAAGTCATGGGCCTACAATGAGCAGTTCTTC
TRBV5-1	14	TRBJ1-1	.	.	CASSLDARPAEAFF	TGCGCCAGCAGCTTGGACGCCAGGCCGGCCGAAGCTTTCTTT
TRBV28	12	TRBJ1-1	once	.	CASSSPKGKAFF	TGTGCCAGCAGTAGTCCTAAGGGGAAAGCTTTCTTT
TRBV7-2	15	TRBJ2-7	.	.	CASSLEDAFSYEQYF	TGTGCCAGCAGCTTAGAGGACGCCTTCTCCTACGAGCAGTACTTC
TRBV27	14	TRBJ2-7	few	TRBD1	CASSYRTGGYEQYF	TGTGCCAGCAGTTATCGGACAGGGGGGTACGAGCAGTACTTC
TRBV20-1	11	TRBJ2-1	.	.	CSAREGGEQFF	TGCAGTGCTAGAGAGGGCGGTGAGCAGTTCTTC
TRBV2	14	TRBJ1-2	once	.	CASRPSGPIDGYTF	TGTGCCAGCAGACCCAGCGGGCCGATCGATGGCTACACCTTC
TRBV10-3	18	TRBJ2-1	.	TRBD2	CAISDPIGLAESHNEQFF	TGTGCCATCAGTGACCCCATAGGCCTAGCGGAATCCCACAATGAGCAGTTCTTC
TRBV7-2	16	TRBJ1-2	.	TRBD1	CASSLEGQGLSGGYTF	TGTGCCAGCAGCTTGGAGGGACAGGGGTTATCGGGTGGCTACACCTTC
TRBV4-2	13	TRBJ1-1	.	.	CASSQDTTHEAFF	TGTGCCAGCAGCCAAGATACGACACATGAAGCTTTCTTT
TRBV5-1	14	TRBJ2-3	few	.	CASSQGWGTDTQYF	TGCGCCAGCAGCCAGGGGTGGGGCACAGATACGCAGTATTTT
TRBV4-2	16	TRBJ2-1	once	TRBD1	CASSQGPGTGSNEQFF	TGTGCCAGCAGCCAAGGTCCCGGGACAGGCTCGAATGAGCAGTTCTTC
TRBV15	14	TRBJ2-7	.	.	CATSRDRVVDEQYF	TGTGCCACCAGCAGAGACAGGGTCGTCGACGAGCAGTACTTC
TRBV7-3	13	TRBJ1-1	.	.	CASSFNKNTEAFF	TGTGCCAGCAGCTTTAACAAGAACACTGAAGCTTTCTTT
TRBV7-9	15	TRBJ2-5	few	.	CASSLGQSYQETQYF	TGTGCCAGCAGCCTAGGACAGAGCTACCAAGAGACCCAGTACTTC
TRBV27	14	TRBJ2-7	.	.	CASSLNPGPYEQYF	TGTGCCAGCAGCCTTAATCCGGGCCCCTACGAGCAGTACTTC
TRBV5-4	14	TRBJ2-5	.	.	CASSLGGQQETQYF	TGTGCCAGCAGCCTGGGGGGACAGCAAGAGACCCAGTACTTC
TRBV7-9	14	TRBJ2-1	.	.	CASSLDGGTREQFF	TGTGCCAGCAGCTTAGATGGGGGTACTCGAGAGCAGTTCTTC
TRBV6-6	10	TRBJ1-1	.	.	CASSRQEAFF	TGTGCCAGCAGTCGACAGGAAGCTTTCTTT
TRBV2	16	TRBJ2-1	once	TRBD2	CASSSPIAGAKREQFF	TGTGCCAGCAGCTCGCCCATAGCGGGAGCAAAGCGTGAGCAGTTCTTC
TRBV28	15	TRBJ2-7	.	.	CASSFTSNLADEQYF	TGTGCCAGCAGTTTCACTAGCAACCTCGCCGACGAGCAGTACTTC
TRBV5-1	15	TRBJ1-6	.	TRBD1	CASSLAGTDNSPLHF	TGCGCCAGCAGCTTAGCGGGGACAGATAATTCACCCCTCCACTTT
TRBV20-1	11	TRBJ2-7	.	.	CSAREWREQYF	TGCAGTGCACGGGAGTGGCGCGAGCAGTACTTC
TRBV9	15	TRBJ2-7	.	TRBD2	CASSVELAEQYEQYF	TGTGCCAGCAGCGTAGAACTAGCGGAGCAATACGAGCAGTACTTC
TRBV5-1	14	TRBJ2-5	.	.	CASSSGQQQETQYF	TGCGCCAGCAGCTCAGGACAGCAGCAAGAGACCCAGTACTTC
TRBV5-1	16	TRBJ2-3	.	.	CASSLFSRGSTDTQYF	TGCGCCAGCAGCTTGTTCAGTCGAGGGAGCACAGATACGCAGTATTTT
TRBV19	14	TRBJ1-2	.	TRBD1	CASSGRQGENGYTF	TGTGCCAGTAGTGGCCGACAGGGAGAGAATGGCTACACCTTC
TRBV12-5	18	TRBJ1-2	.	TRBD1	CASGLTPIRTGGTYGYTF	TGTGCTAGTGGTTTGACCCCTATTCGGACAGGGGGAACATACGGCTACACCTTC
TRBV5-6	16	TRBJ2-3	.	.	CASSFETGGVTDTQYF	TGTGCCAGCAGCTTCGAGACAGGTGGTGTCACAGATACGCAGTATTTT
TRBV5-4	15	TRBJ1-5	.	.	CASSLAESGNQPQHF	TGTGCCAGCAGCTTGGCGGAATCCGGTAATCAGCCCCAGCATTTT